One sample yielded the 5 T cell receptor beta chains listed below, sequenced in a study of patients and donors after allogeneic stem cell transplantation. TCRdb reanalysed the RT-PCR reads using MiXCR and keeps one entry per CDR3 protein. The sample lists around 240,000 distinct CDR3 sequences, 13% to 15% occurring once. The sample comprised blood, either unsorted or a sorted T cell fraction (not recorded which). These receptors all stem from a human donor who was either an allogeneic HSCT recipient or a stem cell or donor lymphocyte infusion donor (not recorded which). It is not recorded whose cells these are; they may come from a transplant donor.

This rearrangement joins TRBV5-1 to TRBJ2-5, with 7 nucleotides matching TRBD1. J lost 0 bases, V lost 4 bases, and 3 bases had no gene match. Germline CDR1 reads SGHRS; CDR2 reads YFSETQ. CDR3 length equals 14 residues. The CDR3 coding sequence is TGCGCCAGCAGCGGGACAGCATACCAAGAGACCCAGTACTTC. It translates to CASSGTAYQETQYF.

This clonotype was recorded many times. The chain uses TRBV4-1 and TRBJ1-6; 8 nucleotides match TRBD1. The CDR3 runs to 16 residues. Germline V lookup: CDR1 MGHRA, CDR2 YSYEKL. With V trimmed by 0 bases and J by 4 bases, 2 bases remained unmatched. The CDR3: CASSQEGQEYNSPLHF. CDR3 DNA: TGCGCCAGCAGCCAAGAGGGACAGGAATATAATTCACCCCTCCACTTT.

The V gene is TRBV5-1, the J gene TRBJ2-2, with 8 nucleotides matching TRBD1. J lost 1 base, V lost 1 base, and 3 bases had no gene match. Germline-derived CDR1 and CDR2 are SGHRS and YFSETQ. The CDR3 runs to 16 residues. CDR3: CASSLLGTGNTGELFF. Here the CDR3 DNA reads TGCGCCAGCAGCTTGCTTGGGACAGGGAACACCGGGGAGCTGTTTTTT.

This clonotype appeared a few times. The CDR3 region has the DNA TGCAGTGCTAGACTGACAGGCTCCTACAATGAGCAGTTCTTC. Translating it yields CSARLTGSYNEQFF. The chain joins TRBV20-1 to TRBJ2-1, with D possibly matching TRBD1 (6 bases). The V gene's germline CDR1 is DFQATT and CDR2 SNEGSKA (reference sequence). V shed 2 bases and J shed 0 bases, with 8 bases lying between them. CDR3 length equals 14 residues.

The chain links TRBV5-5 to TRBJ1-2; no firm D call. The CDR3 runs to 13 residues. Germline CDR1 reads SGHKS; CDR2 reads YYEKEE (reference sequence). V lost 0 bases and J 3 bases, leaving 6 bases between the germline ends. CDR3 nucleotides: TGTGCCAGCAGCTTGGACGAATACTATGGCTACACCTTC. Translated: CASSLDEYYGYTF.